Sequencing of this T cell receptor (beta chain) was carried out in a study of blood T cell repertoires in COVID-19. Overall study context: T cells, B-cell-depleted T cells, or PBMCs provided the cDNA or gDNA that served as material.

V trimming: 5 bases; J trimming: 6 bases; junction bases outside the gene matches: 1. The germline V gene has CDR1 SGHTA and CDR2 FQGNSA. This CDR3 has 13 residues. Method: immunoSEQ multiplex PCR; TCRdb's copy keeps in-frame clones and lacks some. The table lists over 200,000 clones, 70% to 90% of them singletons. What was sequenced was peripheral blood. This receptor was obtained from a man of 80 years or more with acute or convalescent COVID-19. The rearrangement links TRBV7-2 to TRBJ2-2; 9 positions agree with TRBD1. In nucleotides, the CDR3 is TGTGCCAGCAGCAGACAGGGGGCCGGGGAGCTGTTTTTT. Translation: CASSRQGAGELFF. Together with reference TRBV7-2 and TRBJ2-2, the CDR3 gives the full variable domain: GAGVSQSPSNKVTEKGKDVELRCDPISGHTALYWYRQSLGQGLEFLIYFQGNSAPDKSGLPSDRFSAERTGGSVSTLTIQRTQQEDSAVYLCASSRQGAGELFFGEGSRLTVL.